This record concerns one T cell receptor (beta chain) sequence. Its antigen is currently unknown. The sample comes from a study of T cell responses to AZD1222 COVID-19 vaccine. Whole-study results and caveats: The sample set comprised mostly white British donors with more females, and clonal diversity was possibly underestimated. Only five to seven individuals given AZD1222 were seropositive at baseline.

Trimming took 4 bases from V and 2 from J; bases not matched to a gene: 2. The CDR3 runs 14 residues. CDR1 and CDR2 from the germline V gene are SGHRS and YFSETQ. Measured with immunoSEQ multiplex PCR; TCRdb has only the in-frame clones, and not every one. The sample lists tens of thousands of clones, 75% to 90% occurring once. Some second doses came at about 4 weeks and others at about 12 weeks; these were pooled. The chain joins TRBV5-1 to TRBJ1-2; TRBD1 matches 10 bases. The clonotype was recovered from an adult who received the AZD1222 COVID-19 vaccine. Source: peripheral blood, taken 28 days after the second AZD1222 dose. CDR3 DNA sequence: TGCGCCAGCAGCGCGGGACAGGGGAACTATGGCTACACCTTC. It translates to CASSAGQGNYGYTF.